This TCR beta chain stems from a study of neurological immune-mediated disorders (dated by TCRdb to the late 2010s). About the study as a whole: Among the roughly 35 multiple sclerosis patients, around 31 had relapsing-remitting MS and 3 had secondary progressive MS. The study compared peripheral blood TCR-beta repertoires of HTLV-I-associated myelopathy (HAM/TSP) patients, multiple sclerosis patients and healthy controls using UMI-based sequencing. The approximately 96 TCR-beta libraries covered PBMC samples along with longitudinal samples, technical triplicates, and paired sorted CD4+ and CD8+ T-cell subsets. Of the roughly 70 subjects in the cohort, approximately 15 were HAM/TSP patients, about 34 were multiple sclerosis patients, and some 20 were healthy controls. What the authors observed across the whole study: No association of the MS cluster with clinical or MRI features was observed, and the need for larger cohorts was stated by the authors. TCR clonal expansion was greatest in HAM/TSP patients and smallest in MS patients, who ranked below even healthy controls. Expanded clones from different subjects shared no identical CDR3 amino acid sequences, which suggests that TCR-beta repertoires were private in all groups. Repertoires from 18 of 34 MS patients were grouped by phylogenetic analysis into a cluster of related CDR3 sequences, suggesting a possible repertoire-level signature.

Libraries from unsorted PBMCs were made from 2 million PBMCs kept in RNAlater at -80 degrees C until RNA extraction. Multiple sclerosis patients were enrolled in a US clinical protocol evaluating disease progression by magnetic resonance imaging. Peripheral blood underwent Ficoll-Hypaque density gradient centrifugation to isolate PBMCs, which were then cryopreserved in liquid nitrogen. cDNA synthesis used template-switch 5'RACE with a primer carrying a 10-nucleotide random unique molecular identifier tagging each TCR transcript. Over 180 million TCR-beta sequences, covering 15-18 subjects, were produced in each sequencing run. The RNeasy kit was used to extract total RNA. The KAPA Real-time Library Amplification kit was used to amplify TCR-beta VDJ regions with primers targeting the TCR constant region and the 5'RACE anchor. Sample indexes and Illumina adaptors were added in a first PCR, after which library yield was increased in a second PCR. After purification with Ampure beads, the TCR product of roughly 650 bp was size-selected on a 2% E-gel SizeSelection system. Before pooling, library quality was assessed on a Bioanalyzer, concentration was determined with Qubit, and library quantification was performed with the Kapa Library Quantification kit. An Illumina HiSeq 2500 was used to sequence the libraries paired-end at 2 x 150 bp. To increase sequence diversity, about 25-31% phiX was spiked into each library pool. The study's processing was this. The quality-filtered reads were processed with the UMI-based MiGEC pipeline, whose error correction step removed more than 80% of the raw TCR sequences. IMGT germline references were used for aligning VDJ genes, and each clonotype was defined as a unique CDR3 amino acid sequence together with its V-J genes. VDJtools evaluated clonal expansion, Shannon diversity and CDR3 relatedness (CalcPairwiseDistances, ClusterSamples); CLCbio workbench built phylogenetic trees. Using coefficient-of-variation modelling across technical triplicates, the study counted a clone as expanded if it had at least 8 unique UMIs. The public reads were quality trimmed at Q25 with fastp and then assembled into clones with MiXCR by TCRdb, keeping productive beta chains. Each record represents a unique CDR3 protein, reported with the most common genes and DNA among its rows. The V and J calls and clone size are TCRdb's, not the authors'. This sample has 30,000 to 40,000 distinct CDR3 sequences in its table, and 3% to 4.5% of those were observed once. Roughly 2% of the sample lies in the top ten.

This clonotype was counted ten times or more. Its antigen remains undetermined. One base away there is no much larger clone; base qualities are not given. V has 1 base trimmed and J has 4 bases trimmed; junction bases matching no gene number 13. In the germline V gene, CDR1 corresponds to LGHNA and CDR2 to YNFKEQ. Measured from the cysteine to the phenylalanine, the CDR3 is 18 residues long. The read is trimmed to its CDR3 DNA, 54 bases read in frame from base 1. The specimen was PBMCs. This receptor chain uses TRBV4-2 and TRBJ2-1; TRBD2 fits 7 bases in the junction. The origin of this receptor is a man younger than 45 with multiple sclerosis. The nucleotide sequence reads TGTGCCAGCAGCCAAGGAAGGGGCACGGCTAGCGGATACAATGAGCAGTTCTTC. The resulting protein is CASSQGRGTASGYNEQFF.